The following is a T cell receptor beta chain sequence with its context. It lacks a known antigen. Base qualities are missing; no much larger clone stands one base away. The data derive from a study of cytomegalovirus exposure and HLA in healthy donors (dated by TCRdb to the late 2010s). Concerning the study at large: According to a later analysis, the roughly 130 validation repertoires were produced on the same platform as the 700 or so repertoires of the first cohort. The study was designed to test whether signatures of past pathogen exposure could be identified by cataloging public T cell receptors. Besides the first cohort of 666 subjects, a separate validation cohort made up of roughly 130 different subjects was used. To predict cytomegalovirus infection status, the study combined high-throughput TCR immunosequencing, statistical association of individual TCRs with disease status, and machine learning.

Results and caveats for the whole study, not just this receptor: In the study, around 150 TCR beta chains were listed as associated with cytomegalovirus. The classifier was reported to diagnose cytomegalovirus status with high specificity and sensitivity in both the original cohort and the validation cohort. Most TCR sequences were observed very rarely across donors, whereas some public TCRs were present in many individuals. The authors suggested that the approach could potentially be extended to other disease states and immunological phenotypes. Three of the identified cytomegalovirus-associated TCR beta chains were confirmed in vitro to be specific for cytomegalovirus antigens. In a later analysis, TCRs clustered in the first cohort were found to also tend to co-occur in the roughly 120 validation repertoires, with about 94% of cluster scores above 0. All 120 or so repertoires were used to score co-occurrence in the validation cohort in a later analysis, because that analysis had no HLA typing for the cohort.

The CDR3 spans 12 residues, from the cysteine through the phenylalanine. CDR3 DNA is the only sequence kept; it has 36 bases, read in frame from the first base. The V and J ends are trimmed by 8 bases and 0 bases, leaving 10 bases between them. From the germline V gene (reference sequence), CDR1 is GTSNPN and CDR2 is SVGIG. The library was prepared using the immunoSEQ multiplex PCR assay. The published analysis was carried out like this. A statistical classification framework was built to diagnose cytomegalovirus status from the catalog of TCR beta chain sequences. What TCRdb holds here is the immuneACCESS table cut down to in-frame rearrangements. Part of the clones is not present; checked against another copy, under half of the missing clones reflect an unresolved V gene, and the others are unexplained. V, J and clone size are taken as reported in that table, and D and trimming were inferred from the DNA itself. This sample is represented by approximately 190,000 clones; 84% of them were singletons. The ten most abundant clones make up around an eighth of the sample.

The donors belonged to the validation cohort of under 150 subjects, which was separate from the roughly 670-subject first cohort. The chain joins TRBV30 to TRBJ1-1, with the D gene too uncertain to name. This receptor was taken from a woman aged 30 to 39 in good health and CMV-seropositive. The sample was PBMCs. CDR3 sequence: CAAGGVNTEAFF. The nucleotide sequence is given as TGTGCCGCGGGTGGGGTGAACACTGAAGCTTTCTTT.